The clone carrying this T cell receptor (beta chain) was counted once. Its antigen is not identified. The germline V gene has CDR1 SGHVS and CDR2 FQNEAQ. The CDR3 is 17 residues long. The junction had 9 bases not matched to a gene; V was cut back by 2 bases and J by 2 bases. Despite likely unrecorded immune exposures, the donors were nominally healthy at the time of sampling. 60 Vbeta and 13 Jbeta primers were used in PCR. Sequencing used immunoSEQ multiplex PCR; TCRdb keeps in-frame clones, though not all of them. Altogether over 150,000 clones are present, roughly 85% being singletons, with the ten largest covering around 1.9%. The data derive from a study of cytomegalovirus exposure and HLA in healthy donors. Study-level findings and limits: Reportedly, TCR beta sequences accurately predicted HLA-A and HLA-B alleles in most subjects.

The clonotype comes from a man aged 35 to 55 in good health and CMV-seronegative. The chain uses TRBV7-8 and TRBJ2-7; 10 positions match TRBD2. Sequenced input: PBMCs. The chain's CDR3 is CASSLRFRLAGAYEQYF. The CDR3 DNA reads as TGTGCCAGCAGCTTAAGGTTCCGCCTAGCGGGGGCCTACGAGCAGTACTTC.